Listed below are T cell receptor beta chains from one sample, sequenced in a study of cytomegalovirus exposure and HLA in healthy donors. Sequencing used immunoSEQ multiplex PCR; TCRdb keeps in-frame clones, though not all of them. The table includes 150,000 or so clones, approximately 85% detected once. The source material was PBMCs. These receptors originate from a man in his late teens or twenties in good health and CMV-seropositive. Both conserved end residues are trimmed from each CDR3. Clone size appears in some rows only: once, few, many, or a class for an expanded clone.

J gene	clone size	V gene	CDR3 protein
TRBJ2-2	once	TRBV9	ASSVLDRGRSGELF
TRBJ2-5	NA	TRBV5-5	ASSADPLPQETQY
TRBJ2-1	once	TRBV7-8	ASSLASRDYNEQF
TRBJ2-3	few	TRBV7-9	ASSLGLPKADTQY
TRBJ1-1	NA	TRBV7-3	ASSSIGGTDTEAF
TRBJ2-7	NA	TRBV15	ATSRDRGSYEQY
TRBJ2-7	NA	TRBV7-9	ASSRGLGWGDSYEQY
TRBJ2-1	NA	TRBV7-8	ASSSLKGTGKPNEQF
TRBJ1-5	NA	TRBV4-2	ASSQEWTDHNQPQH
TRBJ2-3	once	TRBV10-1	ASSALAGDTQY
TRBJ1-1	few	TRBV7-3	ASSLTGAEAF
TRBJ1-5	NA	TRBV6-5	ASSYSGTGGDQPQH
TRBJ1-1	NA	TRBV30	AWSVPGWYTEAF
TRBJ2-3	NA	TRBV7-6	ASSLGAGSSTDTQY
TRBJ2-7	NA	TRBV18	ASSSRRATYEQY
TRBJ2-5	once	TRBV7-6	ASSLVPSGGPSSKPPQETQY
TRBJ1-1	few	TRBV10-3	AISPGQGSPGGAF
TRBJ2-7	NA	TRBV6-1	ASSEAHIPAAEQY
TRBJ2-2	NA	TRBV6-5	ASSYLGVTGELF
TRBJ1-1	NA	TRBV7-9	ASSVDSGAF
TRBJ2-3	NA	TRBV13	ASSSGLATDTQY